One T cell receptor (beta chain) is described in this entry. What it binds is unknown. Primed by a sample-barcoded 5' primer and a J-beta primer mix, a second PCR proceeded for about 7 to 11 cycles. TCRdb used MiXCR to reprocess the 5' RACE reads, holding one entry per CDR3 protein. The sample lists about 810,000 distinct CDR3 sequences; about 36% were seen once. Investigators took 9.5 to 10 milliliters of peripheral blood from every donor. The data were taken from a study of blood T cells in healthy people across ages. Study results and caveats: Diversity estimated from one million T cells was considered an underestimate.

V was pared by 3 bases and J by 8 bases, with 16 bases between. This CDR3 spans 14 amino acids. CDR1 is MGHRA and CDR2 is YSYEKL in the germline V gene. Sequenced input: blood. This sequence originates from a man between 18 and 29 years old in good health. The chain carries TRBV4-1 and TRBJ1-1; no reliable D call. The CDR3 protein is CASSHPVGPAEAFF. In nucleotides, the CDR3 is TGCGCCAGCAGCCACCCGGTGGGTCCAGCCGAAGCTTTCTTT.